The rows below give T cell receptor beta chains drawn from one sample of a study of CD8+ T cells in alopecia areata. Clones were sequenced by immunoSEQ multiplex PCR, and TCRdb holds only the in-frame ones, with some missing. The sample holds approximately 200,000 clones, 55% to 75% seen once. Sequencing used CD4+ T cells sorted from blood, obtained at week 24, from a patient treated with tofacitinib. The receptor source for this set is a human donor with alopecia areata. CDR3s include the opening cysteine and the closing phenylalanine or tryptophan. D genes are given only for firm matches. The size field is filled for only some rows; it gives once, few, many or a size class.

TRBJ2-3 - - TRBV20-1 CSAQIEDTQYF TGCAGTGCCCAGATAGAGGATACGCAGTATTTT
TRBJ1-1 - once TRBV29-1 CSVMRGDTEAFF TGCAGCGTTATGAGGGGGGACACTGAAGCTTTCTTT
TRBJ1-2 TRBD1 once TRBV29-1 CSGGQGLEGYTF TGCAGCGGCGGACAGGGACTCGAGGGCTACACCTTC
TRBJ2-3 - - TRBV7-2 CASRPKVTDTQYF TGTGCCAGCAGGCCCAAGGTCACAGATACGCAGTATTTT
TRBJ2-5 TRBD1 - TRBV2 CASTNRGTGIFGGRETQYF TGTGCCAGCACAAACCGCGGGACAGGGATTTTCGGTGGTCGAGAGACCCAGTACTTC
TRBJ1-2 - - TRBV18 CASSPEELNGYTF TGTGCCAGCTCACCCGAAGAGTTAAATGGCTACACCTTC
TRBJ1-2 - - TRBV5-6 CASRTFNYGYTF TGTGCCAGTAGGACTTTTAACTATGGCTACACCTTC
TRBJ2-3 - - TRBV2 CASRATSTDTQYF TGTGCCAGCAGGGCGACGAGCACAGATACGCAGTATTTT
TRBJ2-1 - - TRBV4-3 CASSQETGEQFF TGCGCCAGCAGCCAAGAGACGGGTGAGCAGTTCTTC
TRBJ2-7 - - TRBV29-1 CSVRHGETYEQYF TGCAGCGTTAGACATGGGGAAACCTACGAGCAGTACTTC
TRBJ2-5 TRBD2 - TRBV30 CAWSSIAGGETQYF TGTGCCTGGAGTTCAATAGCGGGTGGAGAGACCCAGTACTTC
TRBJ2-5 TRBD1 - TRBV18 CASSTGTGDMEGETQYF TGTGCCAGCTCTACCGGGACAGGGGATATGGAGGGAGAGACCCAGTACTTC
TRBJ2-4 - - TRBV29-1 CSGGAGYIQYF TGCAGCGGGGGGGCCGGTTACATTCAGTACTTC
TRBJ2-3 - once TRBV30 CAWTTDTQYF TGTGCCTGGACAACAGATACGCAGTATTTT
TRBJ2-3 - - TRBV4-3 CASSQDKGNTQYF TGCGCCAGCAGCCAAGACAAGGGGAATACGCAGTATTTT
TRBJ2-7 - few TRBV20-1 CSASRYEQYF TGCAGTGCTAGCCGCTACGAGCAGTACTTC
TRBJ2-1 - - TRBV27 CASIGLESSYNEQFF TGTGCCAGCATCGGACTTGAGAGCTCCTACAATGAGCAGTTCTTC
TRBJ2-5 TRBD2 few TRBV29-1 CSVRGGRDQETQYF TGCAGCGTGCGGGGGGGCAGGGACCAAGAGACCCAGTACTTC
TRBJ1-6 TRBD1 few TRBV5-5 CASSLSRGDSPLHF TGTGCCAGCAGCTTATCCAGGGGGGATTCACCCCTCCACTTT
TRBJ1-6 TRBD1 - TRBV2 CASSEQGDSPLHF TGTGCCAGCAGTGAACAGGGGGATTCACCCCTCCACTTT
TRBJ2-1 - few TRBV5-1 CASSLSGNEQFF TGCGCCAGCAGCTTGTCAGGGAATGAGCAGTTCTTC
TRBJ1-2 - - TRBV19 CASRHGARDHGYTF TGTGCCAGTAGACATGGCGCCAGGGACCATGGCTACACCTTC
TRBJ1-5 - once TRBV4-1 CASSQENREGQPQHF TGCGCCAGCAGCCAAGAAAACAGGGAAGGGCAGCCCCAGCATTTT
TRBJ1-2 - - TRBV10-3 CAISLQGRDGYTF TGTGCCATCAGTTTACAGGGCCGGGATGGCTACACCTTC
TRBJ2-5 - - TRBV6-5 CASSNSQETQYF TGTGCCAGCTCCAACAGCCAAGAGACCCAGTACTTC
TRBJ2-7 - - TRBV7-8 CASSLEINAYEQYF TGTGCCAGCAGCTTAGAGATCAACGCCTACGAGCAGTACTTC
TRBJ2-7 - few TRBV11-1 CASGVDGGQSEQYF TGTGCCAGCGGAGTGGACGGGGGACAGTCCGAGCAGTACTTC
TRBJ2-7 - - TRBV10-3 CASKLALSSYEQYF TGTGCCAGCAAACTAGCCCTAAGCTCCTACGAGCAGTACTTC
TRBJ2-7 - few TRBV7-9 CASSEDSPPSKYF TGTGCCAGCAGCGAAGACAGCCCGCCGAGTAAGTACTTC
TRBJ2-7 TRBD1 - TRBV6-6 CASSYSTQGVHEQYF TGTGCCAGCAGTTACTCCACGCAGGGGGTCCACGAGCAGTACTTC
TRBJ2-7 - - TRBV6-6 CASSYSPDTTEQYF TGTGCCAGCAGTTACTCGCCGGACACCACCGAGCAGTACTTC
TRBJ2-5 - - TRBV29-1 CSVEEGTQEIWEYF TGCAGCGTTGAAGAGGGGACCCAAGAGATTTGGGAGTACTTC
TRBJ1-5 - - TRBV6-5 CASSYSRENQPQHF TGTGCCAGCAGTTACTCCCGGGAGAATCAGCCCCAGCATTTT
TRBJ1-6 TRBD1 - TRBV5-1 CASSLADRNSPLHF TGCGCCAGCAGCTTGGCGGACAGGAATTCACCCCTCCACTTT
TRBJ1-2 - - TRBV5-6 CASSSPQDGNYGYTF TGTGCCAGCAGCTCCCCTCAGGACGGGAACTATGGCTACACCTTC
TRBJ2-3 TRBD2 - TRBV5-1 CASSPPTSGRTQYRTDTQYF TGCGCCAGCAGCCCGCCGACTAGCGGGAGGACTCAATATCGCACAGATACGCAGTATTTT
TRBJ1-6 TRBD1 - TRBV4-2 CASSQAPGQGFNSPLHF TGTGCCAGCAGCCAGGCGCCTGGACAGGGATTTAATTCACCCCTCCACTTT
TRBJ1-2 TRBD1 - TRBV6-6 CASSYFAGTVNYGYTF TGTGCCAGCAGTTACTTTGCGGGGACAGTCAACTATGGCTACACCTTC
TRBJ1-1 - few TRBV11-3 CASSLMMNTEAFF TGTGCCAGCAGCTTAATGATGAACACTGAAGCTTTCTTT
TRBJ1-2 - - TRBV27 CASSGWGEDGYTF TGTGCCAGCAGTGGGTGGGGGGAAGATGGCTACACCTTC
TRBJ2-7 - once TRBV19 CASSGLQGSYEQYF TGTGCCAGTAGTGGGTTACAGGGATCCTACGAGCAGTACTTC
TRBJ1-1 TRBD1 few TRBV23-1 CASSLSGTGSNTEAFF TGCGCCAGCAGCCTATCTGGGACAGGGTCGAACACTGAAGCTTTCTTT